The source of this T cell receptor (beta chain) is a study of vaccination and CD4 T cells after COVID-19. Study-wide context: With a range of 35 to 161, the median interval from diagnosis to drawing post-COVID samples was 90 to 120 days.

The study's findings and limits: Vaccine-specific clones numbering 304 of 307 showed spike mono-reactivity in convalescent patients.

Sequencing of cultured CD4+ T cell DNA used the Oncomine TCR Beta short-read assay. TCRdb called the PCR reads again in MiXCR, with one record for every CDR3 protein. This sample has approximately 20,000 distinct CDR3 sequences, with about 32% found just once. This clonotype was observed a handful of times. Its antigen remains unidentified. The sample's treatment: roughly ten-day PBMC culture with coronavirus spike peptide pools or control peptides (ViraFEST assay). Fewer than 2.5 million PBMCs per well were cultured with roughly 10 IU/ml IL-2 and roughly 10 ug/ml peptide pools. The receptor was derived from a human donor with COVID-19. The sequenced sample was cultured CD4+ T cells from blood.

The CDR3 bases are TGTGCCACCAGCAGGGGGGACAGCCGGACTGAAGCTTTCTTT. This codes for CATSRGDSRTEAFF. This chain connects TRBV15 to TRBJ1-1; 7 nucleotides match TRBD1. Germline loops: CDR1 LNHNV, CDR2 YYDKDF (reference sequence). CDR3 size: 14 residues. V dropped 3 bases and J dropped 5; count of bases not matched to a gene: 6.